What follows are 27 T cell receptor beta chains derived from one specimen sequenced in a study of cytomegalovirus exposure and HLA in healthy donors. It was with 60 Vbeta and 13 Jbeta primers that the PCR ran. Clones were sequenced by immunoSEQ multiplex PCR, and TCRdb holds only the in-frame ones, with some missing. The sample data list 200,000 to 250,000 clones. Sequencing input: PBMCs. Receptors originate from a woman in her thirties in good health and CMV-seropositive.

The V call is TRBV4-3, the J call TRBJ1-1; possibly TRBD1 for D (6 bases). This CDR3 has 15 amino acids. The germline CDR1 and CDR2 sequences are LGHNA and YSLEER. Trimming took off 5 bases at V and 3 bases at J, with 16 bases between the two ends. Written as DNA, the CDR3 is TGCGCCAGCAGCGCCCGACCCAGGGGTGACACTGAAGCTTTCTTT. Its translation is CASSARPRGDTEAFF.

The chain links TRBV12-5 to TRBJ2-2, with TRBD2 matching 7 bases. Germline CDR1 is LGHNT and CDR2 is FRNRAP. V shed 3 bases and J 7 bases; nucleotides not matched to a gene: 11. This CDR3 has 16 amino acids. CDR3 nucleotides: TGTGCTAGTGGTTTCCTCGCGGGAGTCGAGGACGGGGAGCTGTTTTTT. Protein: CASGFLAGVEDGELFF. The whole variable domain, filled in from reference TRBV12-5 and TRBJ2-2, reads DARVTQTPRHKVTEMGQEVTMRCQPILGHNTVFWYRQTMMQGLELLAYFRNRAPLDDSGMPKDRFSAEMPDATLATLKIQPSEPRDSAVYFCASGFLAGVEDGELFFGEGSRLTVL.

J is TRBJ2-1 and V is TRBV4-1, with D maybe TRBD1 (5 bases). V lost 0 bases, J lost 10 bases, and 7 bases lay in between. In germline, CDR1 is MGHRA, CDR2 YSYEKL. This CDR3 region has 12 residues. Written as DNA, the CDR3 is TGCGCCAGCAGCCAAGACAACAGGGAGCAGTTCTTC. Residues: CASSQDNREQFF.

This rearrangement joins TRBV19 to TRBJ1-1, with no clear D. This CDR3 is built from 12 residues. Germline V CDR1 and CDR2: LNHDA, SQIVND (reference sequence). The V end lost 3 bases, the J end lost 3 bases, and 5 bases lay between the germline ends. The CDR3 nucleotides are TGTGCCAGTAGTATTCCGTACACTGAAGCTTTCTTT. Amino acid sequence: CASSIPYTEAFF.

V is TRBV6-1 and J is TRBJ2-7, with 9 nucleotides matching TRBD1. The CDR3 is 16 amino acids. After removal of 0 bases from V and 4 bases from J, the junction contained 7 bases not matched to a gene. The germline V gene has CDR1 MNHNS and CDR2 SASEGT. The CDR3 loop is CASSEALVGQGYEQYF. The CDR3, as DNA: TGTGCCAGCAGTGAAGCGCTAGTGGGACAGGGTTACGAGCAGTACTTC.

The genes are TRBV19 and TRBJ2-2, with a tentative D call TRBD1 (6 bases). Looked up from germline, CDR1 is LNHDA and CDR2 is SQIVND (reference sequence). The CDR3 consists of 16 residues. The germline V and J ends were trimmed by 1 base and 6 bases, with 15 bases remaining between them. The CDR3 bases are TGTGCCAGTAGTATAGGCAGGGGAGCTGGGGCCGGGGAGCTGTTTTTT. It yields the protein CASSIGRGAGAGELFF.

The chain combines TRBV2 with TRBJ1-1; a possible D gene is TRBD1 (6 bases). CDR3 length: 12 amino acids. The germline V gene encodes CDR1 SNHLY and CDR2 FYNNEI. Trimming cost V 4 bases and J 10 bases, with 13 bases left between them. The CDR3 nucleotides are TGTGCCAGCAGTGTTACAGGGTCAGGAGCTTTCTTT. It specifies CASSVTGSGAFF.

The chain is built from TRBV5-1 and TRBJ2-1; 7 nucleotides line up with TRBD2. With V trimmed by 3 bases and J by 8 bases, 14 bases remained unmatched. The CDR3 has 16 amino acids. Germline values: CDR1 SGHRS, CDR2 YFSETQ. CDR3 bases: TGCGCCAGCAGCTCCACCCTAGCGGACCTAGGCGATGAGCAGTTCTTC. The encoded protein is CASSSTLADLGDEQFF.

The chain recombines TRBV10-1 with TRBJ2-2, with TRBD2 identical over 7 bases. Germline values: CDR1 WNHNN, CDR2 SYGVQD (reference sequence). Unmatched junction bases numbered 8, after V lost 6 bases and J lost 4 bases. The CDR3 runs 15 residues. This chain's CDR3 is CASSSSGASTGELFF. Here the CDR3 DNA reads TGCGCCAGCAGCTCCAGCGGGGCATCCACCGGGGAGCTGTTTTTT.

The chain uses TRBV6-1 and TRBJ2-3, with TRBD2 matching over 16 bases. Trimming cost V 0 bases and J 2 bases; bases outside gene matches: 5. The CDR3 totals 19 residues. Germline values: CDR1 MNHNS, CDR2 SASEGT. The CDR3 DNA reads as TGTGCCAGCAGTGAAGCCGGGACTAGCGGGGGGGCAATCACAGATACGCAGTATTTT. Protein: CASSEAGTSGGAITDTQYF.

The V call is TRBV7-2, the J call TRBJ2-3; 8 bases fit TRBD2. Germline CDR1 SGHTA, CDR2 FQGNSA. Losses at the gene ends were 0 bases for V and 3 bases for J; bases not matched to a gene: 14. This CDR3 has 19 residues. This CDR3 is CASSLARVAGGLSTDTQYF. The CDR3 coding sequence is TGTGCCAGCAGCTTAGCTCGCGTGGCGGGAGGCCTAAGTACAGATACGCAGTATTTT.

The rearrangement links TRBV19 to TRBJ2-7; the match to TRBD2 covers 11 bases. In germline, CDR1 is LNHDA, CDR2 SQIVND (reference sequence). The ends lost 5 bases at V and 4 bases at J; junction bases unmatched: 16. This CDR3 is built from 18 residues. This chain's CDR3 is CASSPGTSGLSGTYEQYF. CDR3 DNA: TGTGCCAGTAGTCCAGGGACTAGCGGTTTGAGCGGGACGTACGAGCAGTACTTC.

The rearrangement uses TRBV7-2 and TRBJ2-1, with a weak D call TRBD2 (6 bases). Germline V gene lookup returns CDR1 SGHTA and CDR2 FQGNSA. V shed 8 bases and J shed 11 bases, with 22 bases lying between them. This CDR3 has 14 residues. The CDR3 coding sequence is TGTGCCAGCGGCCGGGACTCTTCCTCTAATAAGCAGTTCTTC. Protein: CASGRDSSSNKQFF. Filled out from reference TRBV7-2 and TRBJ2-1, the complete variable domain reads GAGVSQSPSNKVTEKGKDVELRCDPISGHTALYWYRQSLGQGLEFLIYFQGNSAPDKSGLPSDRFSAERTGGSVSTLTIQRTQQEDSAVYLCASGRDSSSNKQFFGPGTRLTVL.

The V call is TRBV6-5, the J call TRBJ1-1; D not resolved. Germline assignment: CDR1 MNHEY and CDR2 SVGAGI. This CDR3 contains 13 residues. V was cut by 8 bases and J by 4 bases, with 14 bases left in between. CDR3 bases: TGTGCCAGCTCGGGCGCTCGGGGCACTGAAGCTTTCTTT. Its translation is CASSGARGTEAFF.

This sequence joins TRBV29-1 and TRBJ1-1; 7 nucleotides agree with TRBD1. The V and J ends lost 3 bases and 1 base, in that order; junction bases with no gene match: 5. From germline, CDR1 is SQVTM and CDR2 ANQGSEA. The CDR3 contains 14 residues. CDR3 DNA: TGCAGCGTTGATCGGGCAGGGGGGAACACTGAAGCTTTCTTT. As protein: CSVDRAGGNTEAFF.

Here the CDR3 DNA reads TGTGCCTGGAGTGTATGGAGCCCCACAGATACGCAGTATTTT. This translates into CAWSVWSPTDTQYF. V gene TRBV30 combines with J gene TRBJ2-3; no clear D. V lost 0 bases and J 2 bases, leaving 9 bases between the germline ends. CDR1 is GTSNPN, CDR2 SVGIG, per germline (reference sequence). The CDR3 covers 14 residues.

The chain joins TRBV19 to TRBJ1-5; tentative D call: TRBD1 (6 bases). Germline V gives CDR1 LNHDA, CDR2 SQIVND (reference sequence). Trimming cost V 6 bases and J 5 bases, with 23 bases left between them. The CDR3 is 17 residues long. The CDR3 sequence is CASSKIHGGEGDQPQHF. In DNA, the CDR3 is TGTGCCAGTAGCAAAATTCACGGAGGGGAGGGGGATCAGCCCCAGCATTTT.

The chain couples TRBV4-3 to TRBJ1-5; TRBD1 matches 9 bases. The V gene's germline CDR1 is LGHNA and CDR2 YSLEER. Trimming at V came to 3 bases and at J to 5 bases, leaving 5 bases not matched to a gene. The CDR3 consists of 15 residues. CDR3 sequence: CASSHSRDRDQPQHF. CDR3 nucleotide sequence: TGCGCCAGCAGCCATAGTCGGGACAGGGATCAGCCCCAGCATTTT.

The chain employs TRBV7-2 and TRBJ2-5, with D unresolved. The end of the DNA aligns better with TRBJ2-7, so the J call may be wrong. Germline assignment: CDR1 SGHTA and CDR2 FQGNSA. CDR3 size: 11 residues. The CDR3 region is CASSLVYEQYF. Written as DNA, the CDR3 is TGTGCCAGCAGCTTAGTTTACGAGCAGTACTTC.

The chain recombines TRBV6-1 with TRBJ1-5; D is undetermined. The V end lost 2 bases, the J end lost 0 bases, and 11 bases lay between the germline ends. The CDR3 sequence is 16 residues long. CDR1 and CDR2 (germline): MNHNS, SASEGT. The CDR3 DNA reads as TGTGCCAGCAGTGAATGGAGACGAAGTAGCAATCAGCCCCAGCATTTT. This encodes CASSEWRRSSNQPQHF.

The CDR3 sequence is CASRPGGSIPDTQYF. The CDR3, as DNA: TGTGCCAGCAGACCTGGGGGGTCGATCCCAGATACGCAGTATTTT. The chain links TRBV5-4 to TRBJ2-3, with a possible D match to TRBD2 (6 bases). Looked up from germline, CDR1 is SGHNT and CDR2 is YYREEE (reference sequence). V lost 5 bases to trimming and J lost 4 bases, with 17 bases between them. This CDR3 comprises 15 residues.

The chain couples TRBV13 to TRBJ2-4; 15 positions agree with TRBD2. The V segment lost 5 bases and the J segment 7 bases; nucleotides outside the gene matches: 6. Per germline, CDR1 PRHDT and CDR2 FYEKMQ (reference sequence). This CDR3 is 16 amino acids long. CDR3 coding DNA: TGTGCCAGCAGCCCAGGACTAGCGGGAGGGCCTAACATTCAGTACTTC. The encoded protein is CASSPGLAGGPNIQYF.

This sequence joins TRBV6-1 and TRBJ2-3, with TRBD1 matching over 11 bases. After removal of 11 bases from V and 4 bases from J, the junction contained 5 bases not matched to a gene. The germline V gene has CDR1 MNHNS and CDR2 SASEGT. This CDR3 is built from 13 residues. CDR3 DNA sequence: TGTGCCTTTAGGACAGGGGGCGCAGATACGCAGTATTTT. It is translated as CAFRTGGADTQYF.

The gene calls are TRBV5-1 and TRBJ2-7; tentative D call: TRBD1 (5 bases). The germline CDR1 and CDR2 sequences are SGHRS and YFSETQ. With 0 bases removed from V and 5 bases from J, the gap between germline ends came to 12 bases. CDR3 length: 14 residues. In DNA, the CDR3 is TGCGCCAGCAGCTTGGATGCAGGGTCCGACGAGCAGTACTTC. Translation gives CASSLDAGSDEQYF.

The chain links TRBV4-1 to TRBJ1-4; the D gene is possibly TRBD1 (6 bases). The CDR3 runs 16 residues. The V end was cut by 0 bases, the J end by 5 bases, with 13 bases between. Looked up from germline, CDR1 is MGHRA and CDR2 is YSYEKL. CDR3 DNA sequence: TGCGCCAGCAGCCAAGAAACAACAGGGACGAATGAAAAACTGTTTTTT. Protein: CASSQETTGTNEKLFF.

The J gene is TRBJ2-5, the V gene TRBV6-6, with 8 bases that match TRBD1. The length of the CDR3 is 15 residues. V was clipped by 4 bases and J by 5 bases; unmatched bases: 9. Germline V gene sequence: CDR1 MNHNY, CDR2 SVGAGI (reference sequence). The CDR3 DNA reads as TGTGCCAGCAGTTCCCCGGACAGGGCCGTGGAGACCCAGTACTTC. This codes for CASSSPDRAVETQYF.

The V gene is TRBV30, the J gene TRBJ1-5; D uncertain. The germline V and J ends were trimmed by 1 base and 0 bases, with 10 bases remaining between them. Germline CDR1 reads GTSNPN; CDR2 reads SVGIG (reference sequence). The CDR3 runs to 15 residues. CDR3 bases: TGTGCCTGGAGTGACCCACTTTATAGCAATCAGCCCCAGCATTTT. This translates into CAWSDPLYSNQPQHF.